The T cell receptor beta chain under discussion was sequenced for a study of blood T cell repertoires in COVID-19. Germline loops: CDR1 SEHNR, CDR2 FQNEAQ (reference sequence). The CDR3 extends over 16 amino acids. J lost 8 bases, V lost 5 bases, and 10 bases had no gene match. Profiled with immunoSEQ multiplex PCR; TCRdb holds only in-frame clones, not every one. The sample consists of approximately 210,000 clones, 83% of them appearing once. Input material: peripheral blood. The chain joins TRBV7-9 to TRBJ2-1, with TRBD2 matching over 12 bases. This TCR was recovered from a woman in her forties with active or convalescent COVID-19. The CDR3 DNA reads TGTGCCAGCAGCCCCCGACTAGCGGGAGTTCTGGATGAGCAGTTCTTC. Translating gives CASSPRLAGVLDEQFF.